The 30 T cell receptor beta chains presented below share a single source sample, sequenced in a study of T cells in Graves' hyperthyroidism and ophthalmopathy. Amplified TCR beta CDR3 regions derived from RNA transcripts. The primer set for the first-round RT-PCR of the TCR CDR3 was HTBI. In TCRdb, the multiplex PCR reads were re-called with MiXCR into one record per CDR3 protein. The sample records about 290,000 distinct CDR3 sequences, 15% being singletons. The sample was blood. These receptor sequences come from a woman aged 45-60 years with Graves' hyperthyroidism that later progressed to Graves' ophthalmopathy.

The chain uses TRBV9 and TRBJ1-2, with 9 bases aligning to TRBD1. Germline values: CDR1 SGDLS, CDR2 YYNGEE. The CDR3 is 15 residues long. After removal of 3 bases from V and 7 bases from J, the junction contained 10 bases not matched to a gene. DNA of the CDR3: TGTGCCAGCAGCGGGACCGGGACAGGGATTCCTGGCTACACCTTC. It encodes CASSGTGTGIPGYTF.

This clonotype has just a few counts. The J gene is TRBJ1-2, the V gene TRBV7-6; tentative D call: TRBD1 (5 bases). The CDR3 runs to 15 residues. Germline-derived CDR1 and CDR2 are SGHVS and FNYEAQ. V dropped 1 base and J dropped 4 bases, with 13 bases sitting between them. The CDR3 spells CASSLVPGSLYGYTF. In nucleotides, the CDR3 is TGTGCCAGCAGCTTAGTTCCAGGGAGCCTCTATGGCTACACCTTC. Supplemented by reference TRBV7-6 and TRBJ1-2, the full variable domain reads GAGVSQSPRYKVTKRGQDVALRCDPISGHVSLYWYRQALGQGPEFLTYFNYEAQQDKSGLPNDRFSAERPEGSISTLTIQRTEQRDSAMYRCASSLVPGSLYGYTFGSGTRLTVV.

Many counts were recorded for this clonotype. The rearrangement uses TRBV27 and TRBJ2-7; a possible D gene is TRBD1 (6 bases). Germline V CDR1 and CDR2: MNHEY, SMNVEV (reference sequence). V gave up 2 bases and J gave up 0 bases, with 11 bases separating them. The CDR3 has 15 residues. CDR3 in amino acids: CASSLRDTNSYEQYF. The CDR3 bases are TGTGCCAGCAGTTTAAGGGACACGAACTCCTACGAGCAGTACTTC.

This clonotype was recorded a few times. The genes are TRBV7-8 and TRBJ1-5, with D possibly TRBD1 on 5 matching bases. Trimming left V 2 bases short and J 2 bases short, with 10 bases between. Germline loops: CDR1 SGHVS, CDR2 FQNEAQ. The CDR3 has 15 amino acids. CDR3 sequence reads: CASSLYGGGNQPQHF. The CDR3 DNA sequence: TGTGCCAGCAGCTTATATGGGGGTGGCAATCAGCCCCAGCATTTT.

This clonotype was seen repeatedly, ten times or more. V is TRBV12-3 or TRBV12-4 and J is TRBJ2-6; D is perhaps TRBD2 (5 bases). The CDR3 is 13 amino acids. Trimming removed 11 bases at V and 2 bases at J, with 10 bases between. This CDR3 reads CASRGAGANVLTF. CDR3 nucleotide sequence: TGTGCCTCTCGGGGAGCTGGGGCCAACGTCCTGACTTTC.

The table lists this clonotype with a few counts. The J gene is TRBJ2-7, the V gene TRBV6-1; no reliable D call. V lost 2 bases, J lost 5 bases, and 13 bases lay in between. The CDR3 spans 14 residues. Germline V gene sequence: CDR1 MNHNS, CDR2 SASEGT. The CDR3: CASSESSRTDEQYF. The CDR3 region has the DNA TGTGCCAGCAGTGAATCTTCCAGGACGGACGAGCAGTACTTC.

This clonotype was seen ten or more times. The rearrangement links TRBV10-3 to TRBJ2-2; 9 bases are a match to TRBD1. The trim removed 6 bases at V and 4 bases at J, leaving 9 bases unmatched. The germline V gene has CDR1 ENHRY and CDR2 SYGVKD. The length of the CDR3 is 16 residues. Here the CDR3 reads CAIRKWGQGSTGELFF. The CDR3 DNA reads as TGTGCCATCAGAAAATGGGGACAGGGTAGCACCGGGGAGCTGTTTTTT.

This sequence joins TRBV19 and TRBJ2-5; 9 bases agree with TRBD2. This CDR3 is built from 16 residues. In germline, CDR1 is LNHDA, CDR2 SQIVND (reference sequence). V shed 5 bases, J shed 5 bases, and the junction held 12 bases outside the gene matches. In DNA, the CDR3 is TGTGCCAGTAGTCCCCTGACTAGCGGTCTGGGCGAGACCCAGTACTTC. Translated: CASSPLTSGLGETQYF.

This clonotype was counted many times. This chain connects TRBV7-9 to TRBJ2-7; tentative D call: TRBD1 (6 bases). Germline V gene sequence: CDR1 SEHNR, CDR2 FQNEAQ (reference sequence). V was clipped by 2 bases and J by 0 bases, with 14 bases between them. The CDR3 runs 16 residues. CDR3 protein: CASSLRRQAVSYEQYF. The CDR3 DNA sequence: TGTGCCAGCAGCTTAAGGCGACAGGCGGTCTCCTACGAGCAGTACTTC.

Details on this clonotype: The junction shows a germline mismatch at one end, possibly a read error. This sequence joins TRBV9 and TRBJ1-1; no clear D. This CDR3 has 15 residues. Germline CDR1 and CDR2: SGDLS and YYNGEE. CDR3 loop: CAGSVTPQTNTEAFF. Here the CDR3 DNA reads TGTGCCGGCAGCGTAACCCCCCAGACGAACACTGAAGCTTTCTTT.

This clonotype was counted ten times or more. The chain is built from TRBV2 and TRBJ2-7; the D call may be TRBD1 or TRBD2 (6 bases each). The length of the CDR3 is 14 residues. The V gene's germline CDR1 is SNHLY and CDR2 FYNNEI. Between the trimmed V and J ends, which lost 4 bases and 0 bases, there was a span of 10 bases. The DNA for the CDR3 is TGTGCCAGCAGTGGAGAGGGGGGCTCCTACGAGCAGTACTTC. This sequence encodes CASSGEGGSYEQYF.

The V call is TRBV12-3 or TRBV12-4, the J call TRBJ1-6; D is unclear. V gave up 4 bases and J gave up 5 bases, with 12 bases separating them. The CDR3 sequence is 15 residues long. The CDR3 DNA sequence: TGTGCCAGCAGTTACTCCCAGCGCGATAATTCACCCCTCCACTTT. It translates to CASSYSQRDNSPLHF.

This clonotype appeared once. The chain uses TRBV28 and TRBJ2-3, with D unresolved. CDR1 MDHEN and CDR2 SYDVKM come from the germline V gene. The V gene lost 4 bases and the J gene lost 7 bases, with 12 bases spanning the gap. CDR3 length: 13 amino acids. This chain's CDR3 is CASSSPTRYTQYF. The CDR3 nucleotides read TGTGCCAGCAGTTCTCCTACTCGTTATACGCAGTATTTT.

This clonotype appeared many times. The CDR3 sequence is CASRLGTVNTEAFF. CDR3 nucleotide sequence: TGCGCCAGCAGACTAGGGACGGTGAACACTGAAGCTTTCTTT. This chain joins TRBV5-1 and TRBJ1-1; possibly TRBD1 for D (5 bases). The CDR3 is 14 residues long. In germline, CDR1 is SGHRS, CDR2 YFSETQ. Trimming took 5 bases from V and 0 from J, leaving 11 bases between them.

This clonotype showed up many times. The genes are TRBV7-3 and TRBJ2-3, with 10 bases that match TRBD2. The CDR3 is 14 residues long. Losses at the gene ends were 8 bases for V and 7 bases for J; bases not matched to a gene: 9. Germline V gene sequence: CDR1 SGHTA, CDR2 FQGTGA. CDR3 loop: CASGPGTSDHTQYF. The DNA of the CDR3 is TGTGCCAGCGGACCCGGGACTAGCGATCATACGCAGTATTTT.

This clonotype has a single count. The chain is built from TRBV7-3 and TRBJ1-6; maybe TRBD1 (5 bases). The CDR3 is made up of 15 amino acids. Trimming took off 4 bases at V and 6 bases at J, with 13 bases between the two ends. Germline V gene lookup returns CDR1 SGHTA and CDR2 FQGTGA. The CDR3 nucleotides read TGTGCCAGCAGCTCGGACGGGACGGCTAATTCACCCCTCCACTTT. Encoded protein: CASSSDGTANSPLHF.

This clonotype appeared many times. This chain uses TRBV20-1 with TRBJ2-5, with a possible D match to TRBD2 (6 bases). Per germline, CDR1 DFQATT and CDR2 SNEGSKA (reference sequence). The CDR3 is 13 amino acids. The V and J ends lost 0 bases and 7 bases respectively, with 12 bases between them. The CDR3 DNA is TGCAGTGCTAGAGATCCGGGGGTAGGGACCCAGTACTTC. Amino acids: CSARDPGVGTQYF.

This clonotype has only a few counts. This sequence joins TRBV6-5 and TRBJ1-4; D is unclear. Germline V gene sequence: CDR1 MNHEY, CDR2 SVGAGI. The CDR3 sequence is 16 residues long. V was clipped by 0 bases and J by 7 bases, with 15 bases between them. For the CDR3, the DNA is TGTGCCAGCAGTTACTCCCCGAGTGGAGTCTCTGAAAAACTGTTTTTT. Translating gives CASSYSPSGVSEKLFF.

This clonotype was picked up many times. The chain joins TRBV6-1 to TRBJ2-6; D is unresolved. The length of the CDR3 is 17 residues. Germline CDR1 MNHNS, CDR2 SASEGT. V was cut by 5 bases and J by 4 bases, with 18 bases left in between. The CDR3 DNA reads TGTGCCAGCAGTCCCCAAGCCGACCCGACCGGGGCCAACGTCCTGACTTTC. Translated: CASSPQADPTGANVLTF.

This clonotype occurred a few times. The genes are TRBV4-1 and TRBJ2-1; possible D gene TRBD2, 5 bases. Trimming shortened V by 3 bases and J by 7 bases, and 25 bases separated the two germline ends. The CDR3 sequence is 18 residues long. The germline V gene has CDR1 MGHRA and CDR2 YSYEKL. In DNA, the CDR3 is TGCGCCAGCAGCCAGGGAGCGTTAGTTGTCTCTGTGAGGAATGAGCAGTTCTTC. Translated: CASSQGALVVSVRNEQFF.

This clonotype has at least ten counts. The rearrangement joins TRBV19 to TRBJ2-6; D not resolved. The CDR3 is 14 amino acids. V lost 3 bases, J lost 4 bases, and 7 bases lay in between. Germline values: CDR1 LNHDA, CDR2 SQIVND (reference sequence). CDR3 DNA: TGTGCCAGTAGTATTGGGTACGGGGCCAACGTCCTGACTTTC. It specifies CASSIGYGANVLTF.

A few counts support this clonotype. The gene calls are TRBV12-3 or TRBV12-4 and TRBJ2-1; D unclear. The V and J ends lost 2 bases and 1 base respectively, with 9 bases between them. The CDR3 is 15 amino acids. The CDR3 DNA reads TGTGCCAGCAGTTTACCGGTCCCATCCTACAATGAGCAGTTCTTC. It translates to CASSLPVPSYNEQFF.

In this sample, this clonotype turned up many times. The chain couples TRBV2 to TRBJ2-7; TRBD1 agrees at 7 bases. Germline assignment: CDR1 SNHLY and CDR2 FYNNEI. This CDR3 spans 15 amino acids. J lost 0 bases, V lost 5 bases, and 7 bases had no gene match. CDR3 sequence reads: CASSHPGGASYEQYF. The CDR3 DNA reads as TGTGCCAGCAGTCATCCAGGGGGTGCCTCCTACGAGCAGTACTTC.

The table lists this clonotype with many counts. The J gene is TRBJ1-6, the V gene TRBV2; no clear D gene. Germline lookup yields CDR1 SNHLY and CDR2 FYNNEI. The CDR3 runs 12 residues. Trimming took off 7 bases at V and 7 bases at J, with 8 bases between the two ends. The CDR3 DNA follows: TGTGCCAGCACCGAGGTCAATTCACCCCTCCACTTT. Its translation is CASTEVNSPLHF. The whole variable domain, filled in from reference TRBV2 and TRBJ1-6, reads EPEVTQTPSHQVTQMGQEVILRCVPISNHLYFYWYRQILGQKVEFLVSFYNNEISEKSEIFDDQFSVERPDGSNFTLKIRSTKLEDSAMYFCASTEVNSPLHFGNGTRLTVT.

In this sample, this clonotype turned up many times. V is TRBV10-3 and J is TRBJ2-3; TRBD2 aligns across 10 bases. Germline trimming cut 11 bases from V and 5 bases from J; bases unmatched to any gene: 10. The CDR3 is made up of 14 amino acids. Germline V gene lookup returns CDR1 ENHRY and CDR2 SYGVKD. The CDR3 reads CAGTSGRGGDTQYF. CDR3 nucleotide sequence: TGTGCCGGGACGAGCGGGAGGGGTGGAGATACGCAGTATTTT.

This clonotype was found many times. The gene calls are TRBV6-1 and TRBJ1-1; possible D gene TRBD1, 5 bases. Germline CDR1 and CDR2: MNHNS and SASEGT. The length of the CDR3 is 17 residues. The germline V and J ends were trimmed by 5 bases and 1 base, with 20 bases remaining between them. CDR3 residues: CASSTAGIRGGNTEAFF. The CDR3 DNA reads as TGTGCCAGCAGTACCGCAGGGATACGTGGGGGGAACACTGAAGCTTTCTTT.

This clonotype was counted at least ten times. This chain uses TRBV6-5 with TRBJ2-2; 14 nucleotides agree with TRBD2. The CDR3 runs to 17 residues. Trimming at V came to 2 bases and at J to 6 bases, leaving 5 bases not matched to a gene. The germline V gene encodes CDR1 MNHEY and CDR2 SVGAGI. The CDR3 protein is CASSYPRTSGRPGELFF. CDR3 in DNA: TGTGCCAGCAGTTACCCCCGGACTAGCGGGAGGCCCGGGGAGCTGTTTTTT.

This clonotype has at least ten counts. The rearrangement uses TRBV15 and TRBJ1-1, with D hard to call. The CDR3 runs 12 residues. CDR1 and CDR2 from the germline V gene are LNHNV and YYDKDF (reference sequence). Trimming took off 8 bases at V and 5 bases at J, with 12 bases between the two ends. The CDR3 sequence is CATVSGGTEAFF. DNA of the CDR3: TGTGCCACCGTGAGTGGAGGGACTGAAGCTTTCTTT.

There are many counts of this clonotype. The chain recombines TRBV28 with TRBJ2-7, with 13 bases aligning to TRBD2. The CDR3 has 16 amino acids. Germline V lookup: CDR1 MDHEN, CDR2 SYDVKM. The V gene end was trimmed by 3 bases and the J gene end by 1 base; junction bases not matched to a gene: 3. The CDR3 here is CASSFGLAGESYEQYF. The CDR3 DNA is TGTGCCAGCAGTTTCGGACTAGCGGGAGAGTCCTACGAGCAGTACTTC.

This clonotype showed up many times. CDR3 coding DNA: TGTGCCGGCGCCCTGTCGGGGACCGGGGAGCTGTTTTTT. Translated, it gives CAGALSGTGELFF. V is TRBV2 and J is TRBJ2-2, with D maybe TRBD2 (5 bases). V lost 11 bases and J lost 5, with 15 bases in between. CDR3 length equals 13 residues. Germline V gene sequence: CDR1 SNHLY, CDR2 FYNNEI.